Below, 7 T cell receptor beta chains from the same sample are listed, as sequenced in a study of T cell responses to AZD1222 COVID-19 vaccine (dated by TCRdb to about 2021). The time point label, read with the paper, signifies: baseline before first vaccination. The method behind the library was the immunoSEQ multiplex PCR assay. Not all clones reach the TCRdb copy of this immuneACCESS table, which keeps in-frame sequences only. Checked studies attribute under half of the gap to unresolved V genes and leave the rest unexplained. This sample lists fewer than 200,000 clones; 92% were detected once. The leading ten clones occupy approximately 1.5% of the sample. This specimen consisted of peripheral blood, obtained on day 0 of AZD1222 vaccination. The source is an adult in good health.

The CDR3 protein is CASSDMPEQPQHF. CDR3 nucleotides: TGCGCCAGCAGTGATATGCCCGAACAACCCCAGCATTTT. The chain recombines TRBV10-1 with TRBJ1-5; no definite D call. The germline CDR1 and CDR2 sequences are WNHNN and SYGVQD (reference sequence). CDR3 size: 13 residues. Between the trimmed V and J ends, which lost 3 bases and 10 bases, there was a span of 13 bases.

The genes are TRBV5-1 and TRBJ2-7; TRBD1 agrees at 8 bases. The CDR3 is made up of 15 amino acids. The junction had 10 bases not matched to a gene; V was cut back by 5 bases and J by 3 bases. Germline loops: CDR1 SGHRS, CDR2 YFSETQ. CDR3 region: CASRPGGATYYEQYF. In nucleotides, the CDR3 is TGCGCCAGCAGACCAGGGGGCGCGACGTACTACGAGCAGTACTTC.

This clone was observed once. This chain links TRBV29-1 with TRBJ2-3; no firm D call. Germline values: CDR1 SQVTM, CDR2 ANQGSEA. V lost 3 bases and J 5 bases, leaving 6 bases between the germline ends. This CDR3 is built from 11 residues. In DNA form, the CDR3 reads TGCAGCGTTGATTTGGTAGATACGCAGTATTTT. Its translation is CSVDLVDTQYF.

The V and J genes are TRBV4-1 and TRBJ1-5; 8 bases line up with TRBD1. CDR1 and CDR2 from the germline V gene are MGHRA and YSYEKL. The ends lost 0 bases at V and 7 bases at J; junction bases unmatched: 20. CDR3 length: 20 residues. CDR3 in amino acids: CASSQDTARPQGVRRQPQHF. The CDR3 coding sequence is TGCGCCAGCAGCCAAGACACTGCCCGCCCACAGGGGGTCCGACGCCAGCCCCAGCATTTT.

V is TRBV6-6 and J is TRBJ1-5; the D gene is possibly TRBD1 (5 bases). The CDR3 has 14 residues. Trimming took 4 bases from V and 4 from J, leaving 11 bases between them. Germline V CDR1 and CDR2: MNHNY, SVGAGI (reference sequence). This chain's CDR3 is CASSLGRFNQPQHF. The CDR3 region has the DNA TGTGCCAGCAGTTTGGGGCGGTTTAATCAGCCCCAGCATTTT.

The gene calls are TRBV7-9 and TRBJ2-2, with D maybe TRBD2 (6 bases). The CDR3 length is 16 residues. Trimming pared 6 bases from V and 6 bases from J, leaving 20 bases between. CDR1 SEHNR and CDR2 FQNEAQ come from the germline V gene (reference sequence). CDR3 amino acids: CASRRGGRDSAGELFF. CDR3 DNA: TGTGCCAGCAGGCGGGGCGGCAGGGACTCCGCCGGGGAGCTGTTTTTT.

The chain joins TRBV28 to TRBJ1-2; D uncertain. Trimming took off 5 bases at V and 4 bases at J, with 11 bases between the two ends. The CDR3 consists of 13 residues. Germline CDR1 is MDHEN and CDR2 is SYDVKM. The CDR3 DNA reads TGTGCCAGCAGTATCCTATCCCCCTATGGCTACACCTTC. Translating gives CASSILSPYGYTF.